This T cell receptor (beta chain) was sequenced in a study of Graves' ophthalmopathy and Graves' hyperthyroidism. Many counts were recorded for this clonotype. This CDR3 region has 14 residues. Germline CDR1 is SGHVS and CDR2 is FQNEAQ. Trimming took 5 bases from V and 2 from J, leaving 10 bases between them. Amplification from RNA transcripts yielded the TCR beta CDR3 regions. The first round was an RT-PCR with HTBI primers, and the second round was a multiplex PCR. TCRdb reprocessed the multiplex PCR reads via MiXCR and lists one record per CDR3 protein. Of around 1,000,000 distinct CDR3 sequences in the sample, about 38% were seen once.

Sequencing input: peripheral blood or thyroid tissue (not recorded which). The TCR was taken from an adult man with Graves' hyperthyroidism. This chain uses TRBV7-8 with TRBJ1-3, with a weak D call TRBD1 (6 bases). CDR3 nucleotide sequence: TGTGCCAGCAGCCGAGGGGGACCTGGAAACACCATATATTTT. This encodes CASSRGGPGNTIYF.